Presented here are 7 T cell receptor beta chains from one specimen sequenced in a study of response to subunit inactivated influenza vaccine. TCRdb re-derived calls from the RT-PCR reads in MiXCR, one entry per CDR3 protein. The profile shows 750,000 to 850,000 distinct CDR3 sequences, roughly 18% of them singletons. The input for sequencing was PBMCs from blood, taken more than 4 days after vaccination. Every receptor here comes from a man in his forties or fifties who received an inactivated influenza vaccine.

This clonotype was found a few times. The chain has TRBV5-1 and TRBJ2-3, with D unresolved. From germline, CDR1 is SGHRS and CDR2 YFSETQ. The CDR3 totals 16 residues. Deletions cut 0 bases from V and 0 bases from J, with 11 bases between. The CDR3 DNA follows: TGCGCCAGCAGCTTGGGCGGAGCCACTAGCACAGATACGCAGTATTTT. Translating it yields CASSLGGATSTDTQYF.

This CDR3 is CASSYGSPLHF. Written as DNA, the CDR3 is TGTGCCAGCAGCTACGGGTCCCCCCTCCACTTT. V is TRBV11-2 and J is TRBJ1-6; no firm D call. Germline lookup yields CDR1 SGHAT and CDR2 FQNNGV. This CDR3 region has 11 residues. Trimming cost V 4 bases and J 13 bases, with 8 bases left between them. The variable domain in full, completed from reference TRBV11-2 and TRBJ1-6, reads EAGVAQSPRYKIIEKRQSVAFWCNPISGHATLYWYQQILGQGPKLLIQFQNNGVVDDSQLPKDRFSAERLKGVDSTLKIQPAKLEDSAVYLCASSYGSPLHFGNGTRLTVT.

The rearrangement uses TRBV11-2 and TRBJ2-7; D possibly matches TRBD1 or TRBD2 (6 bases each). CDR1 is SGHAT and CDR2 is FQNNGV in the germline V gene. The V end lost 4 bases, the J end lost 2 bases, and 18 bases lay between the germline ends. The CDR3 sequence is 16 residues long. DNA for the CDR3: TGTGCCAGCAGCTCGCCCGGGGGCCTACTTACCTACGAGCAGTACTTC. Translated: CASSSPGGLLTYEQYF.

The chain uses TRBV29-1 and TRBJ2-1; 8 bases are shared with TRBD1. CDR1 is SQVTM, CDR2 ANQGSEA, per germline. The junction had 8 bases not matched to a gene; V was cut back by 6 bases and J by 7 bases. The CDR3 sequence is 13 residues long. CDR3 sequence: CSVRRDRKNEQFF. The CDR3 coding sequence is TGCAGCGTCCGCCGGGACAGGAAGAATGAGCAGTTCTTC.

This clonotype came up many times. This rearrangement joins TRBV12-3 or TRBV12-4 to TRBJ1-1; 7 nucleotides agree with TRBD1. V lost 3 bases to trimming and J lost 8 bases; unmatched junction nucleotides: 0. CDR3 length: 11 residues. The CDR3 DNA is TGTGCCAGCAGTTTGGACAGGGAAGCTTTCTTT. Translating gives CASSLDREAFF.

Written as DNA, the CDR3 is TGTGCCAGCAGCTTAGCGCCTGGACAGGTCCCGGCCACAGATACGCAGTATTTT. Amino acid sequence: CASSLAPGQVPATDTQYF. The rearrangement links TRBV7-2 to TRBJ2-3, with 7 bases aligning to TRBD1. Germline-derived CDR1 and CDR2 are SGHTA and FQGNSA. Trimming removed 0 bases from V and 2 bases from J; junction bases left unmatched: 11. The CDR3 is made up of 18 amino acids.

The sample holds a few counts of this clonotype. The V gene is TRBV11-2, the J gene TRBJ2-6, with TRBD2 identical over 7 bases. The germline V gene has CDR1 SGHAT and CDR2 FQNNGV. Trimming at V came to 3 bases and at J to 0 bases, leaving 17 bases not matched to a gene. The CDR3 contains 21 residues. Here the CDR3 reads CASSFMGVRTRPTSGANVLTF. The CDR3 DNA reads as TGTGCCAGCAGCTTTATGGGCGTGAGGACTAGGCCAACCTCTGGGGCCAACGTCCTGACTTTC.